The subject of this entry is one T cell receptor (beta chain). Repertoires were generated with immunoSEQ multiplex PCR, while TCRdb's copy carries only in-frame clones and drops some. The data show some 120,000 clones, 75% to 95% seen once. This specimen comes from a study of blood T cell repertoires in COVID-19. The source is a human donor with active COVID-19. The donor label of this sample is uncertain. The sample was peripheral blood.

The DNA for the CDR3 is TGTGCCAGCAGCCCCGGGACAGGGGTGACCGGGGAGCTGTTTTTT. Protein: CASSPGTGVTGELFF. V and J are TRBV7-9 and TRBJ2-2, with 10 bases identical to TRBD1. This CDR3 spans 15 amino acids. The germline CDR1 and CDR2 sequences are SEHNR and FQNEAQ (reference sequence). The V and J ends lost 5 bases and 5 bases, in that order; junction bases with no gene match: 5.